This record concerns one T cell receptor beta chain sequence. The data belong to a study of blood T cell repertoires in COVID-19. Overall study: Samples came from the United States, Italy and Spain, spanning acute and convalescent COVID-19. The analysed material was cDNA or gDNA that came from T cells, B-cell-depleted T cells, or PBMCs.

Per the germline V gene, CDR1 is MGHDK and CDR2 is SYGVNS. Trimming at V came to 8 bases and at J to 4 bases, leaving 5 bases not matched to a gene. The CDR3 totals 13 residues. Cohort assignment relied on participant-reported clinical history. Individuals in the exposed group had encountered a COVID-19 case within 2 weeks preceding study entry. Only in-frame clones appear in the TCRdb table, and some are missing; sequencing was by immunoSEQ multiplex PCR. The table includes about 370,000 clones, more than 85% detected once. This TCR came from a woman aged 35 to 49 who had been exposed to COVID-19. The gene calls are TRBV25-1 and TRBJ2-7, with TRBD1 matching over 10 bases. The sequenced sample consisted of PBMCs or T cells enriched from blood (not recorded which). The CDR3 loop is CASRTGGFYEQYF. The CDR3 DNA reads TGTGCCAGCCGGACAGGGGGGTTTTACGAGCAGTACTTC.